This paragraph covers one TCR beta chain sequence. CDR3 length equals 13 residues. Germline values: CDR1 SGHNT, CDR2 YENEEA. V lost 3 bases and J 3 bases, leaving 7 bases between the germline ends. This sample is part of a study of blood T cell repertoires in COVID-19. Looking at the study overall: Researchers got acute and convalescent COVID-19 samples from the United States, Italy and Spain. T cells, B-cell-depleted T cells, or PBMCs supplied cDNA or gDNA.

The table came from immunoSEQ multiplex PCR; TCRdb's copy has only in-frame clones and leaves some out. Here the sample spans approximately 74,000 clones, around 80% being singletons. V is TRBV11-3 and J is TRBJ2-3, with D maybe TRBD1 (6 bases). What was sequenced was peripheral blood. This receptor was taken from an elderly man with active or convalescent COVID-19. DNA of the CDR3: TGTGCCAGCAGCTTCGACAGGACAGATACGCAGTATTTT. This encodes CASSFDRTDTQYF.